Reported below is one TCR beta chain. The data derive from a study of CD8 T cells in Susac syndrome. Roughly 0.45 to 1 ug RNA was reverse transcribed with random hexamers. A multiplex approach, immunoSEQ multiplex PCR, amplified TCR beta CDR3 across 54 Vbeta and 13 Jbeta. TCRdb fed the immunoSEQ multiplex PCR reads into MiXCR, producing one record per CDR3 protein. The table lists over 300,000 distinct CDR3 sequences, roughly nine tenths of them singletons. The junction had 18 bases not matched to a gene; V was cut back by 1 base and J by 2 bases. The CDR3 extends over 21 amino acids. Germline V CDR1 and CDR2: SGHAT, FQNNGV.

The J gene is TRBJ1-3, the V gene TRBV11-2; 9 nucleotides agree with TRBD1. The clonotype comes from a human donor with multiple sclerosis. Sample: CD4+ T cells from PBMCs. CDR3 protein: CASSLGSVSFLGQGPGNTIYF. CDR3 bases: TGTGCCAGCAGCTTAGGAAGCGTATCGTTTCTAGGACAGGGGCCTGGAAACACCATATATTTT. Full variable domain (missing parts from reference TRBV11-2 and TRBJ1-3): EAGVAQSPRYKIIEKRQSVAFWCNPISGHATLYWYQQILGQGPKLLIQFQNNGVVDDSQLPKDRFSAERLKGVDSTLKIQPAKLEDSAVYLCASSLGSVSFLGQGPGNTIYFGEGSWLTVV.